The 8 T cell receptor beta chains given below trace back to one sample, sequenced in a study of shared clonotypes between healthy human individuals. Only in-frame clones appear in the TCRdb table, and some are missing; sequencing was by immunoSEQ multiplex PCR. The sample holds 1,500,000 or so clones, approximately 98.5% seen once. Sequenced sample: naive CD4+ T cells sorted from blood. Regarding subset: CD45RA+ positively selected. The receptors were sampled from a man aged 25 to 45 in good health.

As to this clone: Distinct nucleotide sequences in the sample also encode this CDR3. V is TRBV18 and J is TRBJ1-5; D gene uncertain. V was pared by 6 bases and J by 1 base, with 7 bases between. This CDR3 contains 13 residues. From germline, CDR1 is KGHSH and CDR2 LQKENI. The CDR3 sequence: CASSPGSNQPQHF. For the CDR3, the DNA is TGTGCCAGCTCCCCAGGAAGCAATCAGCCCCAGCATTTT.

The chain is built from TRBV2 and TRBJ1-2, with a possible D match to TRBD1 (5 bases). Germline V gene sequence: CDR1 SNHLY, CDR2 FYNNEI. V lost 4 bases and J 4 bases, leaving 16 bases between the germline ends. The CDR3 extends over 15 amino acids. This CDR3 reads CASSVGRRGAYGYTF. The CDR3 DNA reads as TGTGCCAGCAGTGTCGGAAGGAGGGGAGCCTATGGCTACACCTTC. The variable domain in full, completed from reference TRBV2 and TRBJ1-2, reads EPEVTQTPSHQVTQMGQEVILRCVPISNHLYFYWYRQILGQKVEFLVSFYNNEISEKSEIFDDQFSVERPDGSNFTLKIRSTKLEDSAMYFCASSVGRRGAYGYTFGSGTRLTVV.

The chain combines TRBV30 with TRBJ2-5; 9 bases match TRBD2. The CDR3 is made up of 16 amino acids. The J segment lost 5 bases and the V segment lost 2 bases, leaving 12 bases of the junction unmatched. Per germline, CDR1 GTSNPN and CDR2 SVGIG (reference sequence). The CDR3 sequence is CAWSMGASGRMETQYF. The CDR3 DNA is TGTGCCTGGAGTATGGGGGCCAGCGGGAGGATGGAGACCCAGTACTTC.

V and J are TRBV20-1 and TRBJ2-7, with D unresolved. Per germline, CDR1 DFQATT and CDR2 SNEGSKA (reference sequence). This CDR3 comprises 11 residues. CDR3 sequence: CSIGPPYEQYF. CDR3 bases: TGCAGCATAGGCCCCCCCTACGAGCAGTACTTC.

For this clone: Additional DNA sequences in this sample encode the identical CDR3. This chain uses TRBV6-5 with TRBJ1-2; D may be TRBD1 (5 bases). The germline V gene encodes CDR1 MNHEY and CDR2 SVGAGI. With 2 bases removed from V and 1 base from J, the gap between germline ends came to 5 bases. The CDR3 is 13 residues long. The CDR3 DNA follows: TGTGCCAGCAGTTACGACAGTAACTATGGCTACACCTTC. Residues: CASSYDSNYGYTF.

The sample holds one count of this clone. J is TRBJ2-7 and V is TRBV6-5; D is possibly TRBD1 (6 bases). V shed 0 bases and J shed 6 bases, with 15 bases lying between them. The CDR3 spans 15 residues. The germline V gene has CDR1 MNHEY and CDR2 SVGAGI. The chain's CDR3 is CASSYSPGVGFEQYF. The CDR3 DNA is TGTGCCAGCAGTTACTCGCCAGGGGTGGGATTCGAGCAGTACTTC.

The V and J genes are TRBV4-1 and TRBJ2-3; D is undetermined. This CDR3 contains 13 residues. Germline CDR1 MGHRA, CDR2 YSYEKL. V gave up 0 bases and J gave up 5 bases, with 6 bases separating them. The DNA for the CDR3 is TGCGCCAGCAGCCAAGAGGCTGGAGATACGCAGTATTTT. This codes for CASSQEAGDTQYF.

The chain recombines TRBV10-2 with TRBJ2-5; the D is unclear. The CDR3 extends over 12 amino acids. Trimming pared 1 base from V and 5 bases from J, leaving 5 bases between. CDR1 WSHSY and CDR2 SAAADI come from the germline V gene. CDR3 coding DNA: TGCGCCAGCAGTGAGTTATTGGAGACCCAGTACTTC. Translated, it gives CASSELLETQYF.